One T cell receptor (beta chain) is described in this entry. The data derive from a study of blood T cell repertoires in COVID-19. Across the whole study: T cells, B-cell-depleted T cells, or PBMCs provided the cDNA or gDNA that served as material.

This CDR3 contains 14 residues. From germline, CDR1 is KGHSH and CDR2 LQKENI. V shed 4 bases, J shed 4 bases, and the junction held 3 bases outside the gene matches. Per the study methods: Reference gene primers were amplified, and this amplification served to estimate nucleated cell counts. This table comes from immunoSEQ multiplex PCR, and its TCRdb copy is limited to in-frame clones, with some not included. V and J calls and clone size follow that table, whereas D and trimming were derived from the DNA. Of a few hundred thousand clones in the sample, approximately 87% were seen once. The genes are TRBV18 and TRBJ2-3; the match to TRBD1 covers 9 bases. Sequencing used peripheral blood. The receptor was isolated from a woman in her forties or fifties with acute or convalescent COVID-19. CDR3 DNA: TGTGCCAGCTCACTGGGGACAGGGTCAGATACGCAGTATTTT. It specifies CASSLGTGSDTQYF.